This passage covers 27 T cell receptor beta chains from one sample sequenced in a study of PD-1 blockade in classical Hodgkin lymphoma. All patients relapsed after autologous stem cell transplantation, and brentuximab vedotin exposure varied. Sequenced by immunoSEQ multiplex PCR; TCRdb stores in-frame clones only, minus some. The table has over 10,000 clones, approximately 86% seen once; the top ten hold under 45%. The sample in question was peripheral blood mononuclear cells (PBMCs), obtained at baseline. Source of these receptors: a human donor with classical Hodgkin lymphoma.

This sequence joins TRBV5-5 and TRBJ2-7; D remains unclear. The CDR3 totals 14 residues. Germline V lookup: CDR1 SGHKS, CDR2 YYEKEE (reference sequence). V shed 0 bases and J shed 1 base, with 8 bases lying between them. CDR3 DNA: TGTGCCAGCAGCTTGGGAGTAGGGTCCTACGAGCAGTACTTC. Its protein product is CASSLGVGSYEQYF.

The chain carries TRBV2 and TRBJ2-7; D is ambiguous. This CDR3 is built from 12 residues. Germline values: CDR1 SNHLY, CDR2 FYNNEI. Trimming left V 6 bases short and J 0 bases short, with 6 bases between. The CDR3 DNA sequence: TGTGCCAGCAGGTCGAACTCCTACGAGCAGTACTTC. Its translation: CASRSNSYEQYF.

The genes are TRBV15 and TRBJ1-1, with D perhaps TRBD1 (6 bases). The CDR3 is made up of 15 amino acids. The V gene lost 3 bases and the J gene lost 11 bases, with 22 bases spanning the gap. Germline V gene lookup returns CDR1 LNHNV and CDR2 YYDKDF (reference sequence). CDR3 protein: CATSSEGGAAVRAFF. The CDR3 DNA reads TGTGCCACCAGCAGCGAGGGGGGCGCAGCCGTCCGGGCTTTCTTT.

The chain recombines TRBV28 with TRBJ2-1; maybe TRBD2 (5 bases). The CDR3 has 14 amino acids. The germline gives CDR1 MDHEN, CDR2 SYDVKM. Deletions cut 6 bases from V and 6 bases from J, with 15 bases between. The CDR3 loop is CASSLVYRGNEQFF. CDR3 coding DNA: TGTGCCAGCAGCTTAGTGTACCGGGGCAATGAGCAGTTCTTC.

V is TRBV7-9 and J is TRBJ1-6, with TRBD1 matching 9 bases. Germline CDR1 reads SEHNR; CDR2 reads FQNEAQ (reference sequence). CDR3 size: 14 residues. The trim removed 4 bases at V and 10 bases at J, leaving 5 bases unmatched. This chain's CDR3 is CASSYGQGNSPLHF. The DNA for the CDR3 is TGTGCCAGCAGCTATGGACAGGGGAACTCACCCCTCCACTTT. Full variable domain (missing parts from reference TRBV7-9 and TRBJ1-6): DTGVSQNPRHKITKRGQNVTFRCDPISEHNRLYWYRQTLGQGPEFLTYFQNEAQLEKSRLLSDRFSAERPKGSFSTLEIQRTEQGDSAMYLCASSYGQGNSPLHFGNGTRLTVT.

The CDR3 is CASSSGQGDTQYF. The CDR3, as DNA: TGTGCCAGCAGCTCCGGCCAGGGGGATACGCAGTATTTT. The chain is built from TRBV11-3 and TRBJ2-3; perhaps TRBD1 as D (6 bases). Germline-derived CDR1 and CDR2 are SGHNT and YENEEA. V lost 4 bases, J lost 6 bases, and 11 bases lay in between. The CDR3 is 13 amino acids.

This clone was seen just once. The chain links TRBV11-2 to TRBJ1-4; D gene uncertain. Germline CDR1 is SGHAT and CDR2 is FQNNGV. Trimming stripped 5 bases from V and 0 bases from J, with 10 bases between. The CDR3 contains 15 residues. Here the CDR3 reads CASSQPGATNEKLFF. The CDR3 bases are TGTGCCAGCAGCCAACCGGGAGCAACTAATGAAAAACTGTTTTTT.

This clone was recorded a few times. This sequence joins TRBV5-1 and TRBJ2-1; D not resolved. CDR3 length: 14 residues. The ends were cut back, 0 bases at V and 2 bases at J, with 6 bases in the middle. CDR1 SGHRS and CDR2 YFSETQ come from the germline V gene. The CDR3 here is CASSLEVTYNEQFF. CDR3 DNA sequence: TGCGCCAGCAGCTTGGAAGTAACCTACAATGAGCAGTTCTTC.

The chain employs TRBV6-5 and TRBJ2-5, with D possibly matching TRBD2 (6 bases). The CDR3 runs to 15 residues. Trimming left V 2 bases short and J 1 base short, with 11 bases between. Germline CDR1 is MNHEY and CDR2 is SVGAGI. CDR3 region: CASSYRRLGQETQYF. The CDR3 nucleotides read TGTGCCAGCAGTTACCGCAGACTAGGCCAAGAGACCCAGTACTTC.

The chain has TRBV6-4 and TRBJ1-1; D unclear. Germline-derived CDR1 and CDR2 are MRHNA and SNTAGT. V dropped 8 bases and J dropped 4 bases, with 17 bases sitting between them. This CDR3 spans 14 amino acids. For the CDR3, the DNA is TGTGCCAGCGCCCCTTCACCCGACTTCACTGAAGCTTTCTTT. It translates to CASAPSPDFTEAFF.

Here the CDR3 reads CASAVPDNEQFF. The CDR3 DNA is TGTGCCAGCGCGGTGCCCGACAATGAGCAGTTCTTC. This chain links TRBV6-6 with TRBJ2-1; no clear D. The CDR3 has 12 amino acids. V lost 8 bases and J 5 bases, leaving 10 bases between the germline ends. Per the germline V gene, CDR1 is MNHNY and CDR2 is SVGAGI (reference sequence).

The gene calls are TRBV7-9 and TRBJ2-5, with D perhaps matching TRBD1 or TRBD2 (6 bases each). Per the germline V gene, CDR1 is SEHNR and CDR2 is FQNEAQ (reference sequence). The germline V and J ends were trimmed by 6 bases and 5 bases, with 13 bases remaining between them. The CDR3 is 13 residues long. The DNA for the CDR3 is TGTGCCAGCAGATTACTAGGGGGGGAGACCCAGTACTTC. It encodes CASRLLGGETQYF.

This chain joins TRBV5-6 and TRBJ1-4; 8 nucleotides match TRBD1. Looked up from germline, CDR1 is SGHDT and CDR2 is YYEEEE. The CDR3 loop spans 15 amino acids. V gave up 1 base and J gave up 4 bases; unmatched junction bases: 3. CDR3 DNA sequence: TGTGCCAGCAGCTTGCCCACAGGGGGTAATGAAAAACTGTTTTTT. This codes for CASSLPTGGNEKLFF.

V and J are TRBV5-1 and TRBJ1-1; no clear D gene. Germline CDR1 SGHRS, CDR2 YFSETQ. This CDR3 has 13 amino acids. The V end was cut by 0 bases, the J end by 10 bases, with 13 bases between. CDR3 in amino acids: CASSLGSLEAAFF. In DNA form, the CDR3 reads TGCGCCAGCAGCTTGGGGAGCCTTGAGGCAGCTTTCTTT.

This clone was observed a handful of times. The V and J genes are TRBV7-6 and TRBJ2-7, with D possibly being TRBD1 or TRBD2 (5 bases each). Trimming left V 5 bases short and J 2 bases short, with 10 bases between. Germline CDR1 SGHVS, CDR2 FNYEAQ. The CDR3 loop spans 13 amino acids. The CDR3 DNA sequence: TGTGCCAGCAGCAAGACGGGACCCTACGAGCAGTACTTC. Amino acids: CASSKTGPYEQYF.

The gene calls are TRBV19 and TRBJ1-5; weak D call: TRBD1 (5 bases). Per the germline V gene, CDR1 is LNHDA and CDR2 is SQIVND (reference sequence). V was shortened by 3 bases and J by 7 bases, with 16 bases between the two germline ends. The CDR3 is 15 residues long. The CDR3 DNA sequence: TGTGCCAGTAGTATTGGCGGCAGGGAGAGGCAGCCCCAGCATTTT. Amino acids: CASSIGGRERQPQHF.

The rearrangement uses TRBV7-2 and TRBJ2-3; a weak D match, TRBD2 (6 bases). CDR1 SGHTA and CDR2 FQGNSA come from the germline V gene. V was shortened by 9 bases and J by 5 bases, with 21 bases between the two germline ends. CDR3 length equals 15 residues. CDR3 region: CASSLRAGQGDTQYF. The CDR3 coding sequence is TGTGCCAGTAGCCTCCGGGCGGGGCAGGGAGATACGCAGTATTTT. Looking up the rest from reference TRBV7-2 and TRBJ2-3 gives the full variable domain: GAGVSQSPSNKVTEKGKDVELRCDPISGHTALYWYRQSLGQGLEFLIYFQGNSAPDKSGLPSDRFSAERTGGSVSTLTIQRTQQEDSAVYLCASSLRAGQGDTQYFGPGTRLTVL.

The genes are TRBV2 and TRBJ2-7; D unclear. Per germline, CDR1 SNHLY and CDR2 FYNNEI. With 2 bases removed from V and 4 bases from J, the gap between germline ends came to 3 bases. This CDR3 has 11 amino acids. DNA of the CDR3: TGTGCCAGCAGTGAACAGTACGAGCAGTACTTC. It encodes CASSEQYEQYF.

In this sample, this clone turned up once. This rearrangement joins TRBV18 to TRBJ2-7; no clear D gene. The CDR3 consists of 15 residues. Trimming left V 6 bases short and J 5 bases short, with 20 bases between. Germline V gene sequence: CDR1 KGHSH, CDR2 LQKENI. CDR3 protein: CASSPNGPVSDEQYF. CDR3 nucleotides: TGTGCCAGCTCCCCCAACGGTCCAGTGAGCGACGAGCAGTACTTC.

This clone was seen a handful of times. V gene TRBV6-4 combines with J gene TRBJ1-6; no reliable D call. The CDR3 runs to 13 residues. V was pared by 0 bases and J by 10 bases, with 7 bases between. The germline CDR1 and CDR2 sequences are MRHNA and SNTAGT. This CDR3 reads CASSDSPGSPLHF. CDR3 DNA sequence: TGTGCCAGCAGTGACTCCCCCGGGTCACCCCTCCACTTT.

CDR3 sequence: CASSSGARGIYGYTF. In nucleotides, the CDR3 is TGTGCCAGCAGTTCCGGGGCCAGAGGGATCTATGGCTACACCTTC. The chain recombines TRBV27 with TRBJ1-2; TRBD1 might be the D (5 bases). Germline V gene lookup returns CDR1 MNHEY and CDR2 SMNVEV (reference sequence). Trimming removed 4 bases from V and 4 bases from J, with 16 bases in between. The CDR3 runs 15 residues.

This chain uses TRBV6-1 with TRBJ2-2, with a possible D match to TRBD1 (6 bases). Germline V lookup: CDR1 MNHNS, CDR2 SASEGT. Trimming pared 4 bases from V and 5 bases from J, leaving 11 bases between. The CDR3 runs to 14 residues. CDR3 bases: TGTGCCAGCAGTGGGGGACACTCTACCGGGGAGCTGTTTTTT. This codes for CASSGGHSTGELFF.

V is TRBV30 and J is TRBJ1-2, with 10 nucleotides matching TRBD1. The germline CDR1 and CDR2 sequences are GTSNPN and SVGIG (reference sequence). Unmatched junction bases numbered 5, after V lost 5 bases and J lost 2 bases. The CDR3 contains 14 residues. The chain's CDR3 is CAWLTGGINYGYTF. The DNA of the CDR3 is TGTGCCTGGCTGACAGGGGGCATCAACTATGGCTACACCTTC.

With respect to this clone: Germline is not matched at one junction end, which may reflect a read error. This chain connects TRBV7-7 to TRBJ2-7; D perhaps matches TRBD2 (6 bases). The CDR3 contains 13 residues. CDR1 is SSHAT and CDR2 is FNYEAQ in the germline V gene (reference sequence). In DNA form, the CDR3 reads TGTGCTAGCAGCCCGGGCGGGGATACAGAGCAGTACTTC. Protein sequence: CASSPGGDTEQYF.

This chain joins TRBV9 and TRBJ2-7; TRBD1 agrees at 7 bases. The CDR3 extends over 15 amino acids. CDR1 is SGDLS and CDR2 is YYNGEE in the germline V gene. V trimming: 0 bases; J trimming: 2 bases; junction bases outside the gene matches: 5. CDR3 in DNA: TGTGCCAGCAGCGTAGCGGGGACAGCGGCCTACGAGCAGTACTTC. This sequence encodes CASSVAGTAAYEQYF.

V and J are TRBV5-1 and TRBJ2-6; D ambiguous. CDR1 SGHRS and CDR2 YFSETQ come from the germline V gene. The CDR3 contains 17 residues. V lost 1 base and J 3 bases, leaving 14 bases between the germline ends. The CDR3 loop reads CASSLRRLSFGANVLTF. CDR3 bases: TGCGCCAGCAGCTTGAGGCGGTTAAGCTTTGGGGCCAACGTCCTGACTTTC.

This sequence joins TRBV6-1 and TRBJ1-5; tentative D call: TRBD1 (5 bases). Germline V gene lookup returns CDR1 MNHNS and CDR2 SASEGT. V lost 1 base to trimming and J lost 6 bases, with 13 bases between them. This CDR3 contains 15 residues. The CDR3 DNA follows: TGTGCCAGCAGTGAAGGTAGAGGGGTTGGTCAGCCCCAGCATTTT. Translating it yields CASSEGRGVGQPQHF.